The sequence of this T cell receptor (beta chain) was determined in a study of T-cell reconstitution after alpha-beta-depleted transplantation in children. Findings and caveats of the study: The authors attributed T-cell counts and diversity one year after transplant mostly to newly produced T cells. Recipient T cells and thymic progenitors that survived gave rise to the high TCRbeta diversity observed at day 60 in some patients. Alpha-beta T cells present about two months after transplant were reported to originate from several hundred expanded graft clones.

Unique molecular identifiers were incorporated during preparation of the TCRbeta library. TCRdb itself ran the PCR reads through MiXCR, one entry per CDR3 protein. Of about 240,000 distinct CDR3 sequences in the sample, about a quarter were seen once. A note on this clonotype: What it binds is not known.

Germline V gene sequence: CDR1 SGHAT, CDR2 FQNNGV. This CDR3 spans 16 amino acids. V was clipped by 8 bases and J by 4 bases, with 23 bases between them. The sequence was obtained from a girl between 2 and 10 years old with Fanconi anemia, due to receive a stem cell transplant. The chain is built from TRBV11-2 and TRBJ2-5; D tentatively reads TRBD1 or TRBD2 (7 bases each). Material: PBMCs, obtained before TCRalphabeta/CD19-depleted stem cell transplant. The CDR3 sequence: CASQGRGQSVIETQYF. CDR3 DNA: TGTGCCAGCCAAGGGAGGGGGCAGTCAGTGATAGAGACCCAGTACTTC.